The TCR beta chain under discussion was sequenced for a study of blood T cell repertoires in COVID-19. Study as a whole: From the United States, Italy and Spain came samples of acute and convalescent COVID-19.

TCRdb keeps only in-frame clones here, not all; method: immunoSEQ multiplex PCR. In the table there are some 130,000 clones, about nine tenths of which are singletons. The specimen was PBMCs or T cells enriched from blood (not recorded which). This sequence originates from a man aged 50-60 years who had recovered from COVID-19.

This chain's CDR3 is CASSLFSSGANTGELFF. The CDR3 nucleotides are TGTGCCAGCAGCTTATTCTCTAGCGGGGCGAACACCGGGGAGCTGTTTTTT. J is TRBJ2-2 and V is TRBV7-3; 9 bases fit TRBD2. V lost 2 bases to trimming and J lost 0 bases; unmatched junction nucleotides: 4. Germline V CDR1 and CDR2: SGHTA, FQGTGA. This CDR3 is built from 17 residues.